A single sample gave rise to the 2 T cell receptor beta chains below, sequenced in a study of T cell clones after liver transplantation. Data came from immunoSEQ multiplex PCR; TCRdb stores just in-frame clones and leaves some out. In the table there are around 100,000 clones, about 88% of which are singletons. The sample consisted of CD4+ T cells from blood, taken 47 months after liver transplant. The receptors come from a human patient who received a liver transplant. Some T cells could come from the graft donor.

This clone was seen just once. The chain has TRBV27 and TRBJ1-1; 7 bases line up with TRBD1. In germline, CDR1 is MNHEY, CDR2 SMNVEV (reference sequence). V lost 8 bases, J lost 6 bases, and 21 bases stayed unmatched. This CDR3 contains 17 residues. CDR3 in DNA: TGTGCCAGCTACTACCTTGGGACAGTTCCTCGAAGTGCTGAAGCTTTCTTT. Amino acids: CASYYLGTVPRSAEAFF.

V usage is TRBV5-4 and J usage is TRBJ2-7, with 8 positions matching TRBD1. This CDR3 contains 15 residues. V shed 4 bases, J shed 2 bases, and the junction held 8 bases outside the gene matches. Germline V gene data show CDR1 as SGHNT and CDR2 as YYREEE (reference sequence). CDR3 bases: TGTGCCAGCAGCCCCCGACAGGGGCTGACCTACGAGCAGTACTTC. Its protein is CASSPRQGLTYEQYF.